These 20 T cell receptor beta chains originate from one sample sequenced in a study of T cells after yellow fever vaccination. TCRdb processed the 5' RACE reads anew with MiXCR; each CDR3 protein has one entry. The sample lists approximately 70,000 distinct CDR3 sequences; about 6.5% were seen once. Here the sequenced sample was CD8+ T cells sorted from PBMCs, taken 35 to 50 days after the first yellow fever vaccination. These receptors were collected from a man younger than 30 who received the YFV17D yellow fever vaccine.

On this clonotype itself: Possible read error: a much larger clone is one base away. The rearrangement uses TRBV7-9 and TRBJ2-4; no reliable D call. Germline V gives CDR1 SEHNR, CDR2 FQNEAQ (reference sequence). CDR3 size: 16 residues. DNA for the CDR3: TGTGCCTGCAGCCTCGACCAGGCCATAGCCAAAAACATTCAGTACTTC. This gives the protein CACSLDQAIAKNIQYF. The full variable domain, with the rest looked up from reference TRBV7-9 and TRBJ2-4, is DTGVSQNPRHKITKRGQNVTFRCDPISEHNRLYWYRQTLGQGPEFLTYFQNEAQLEKSRLLSDRFSAERPKGSFSTLEIQRTEQGDSAMYLCACSLDQAIAKNIQYFGAGTRLSVL.

This chain joins TRBV10-2 and TRBJ2-3; D is uncertain. This CDR3 spans 11 amino acids. V was trimmed by 6 bases and J by 8 bases, leaving 9 bases between them. The germline CDR1 and CDR2 sequences are WSHSY and SAAADI. CDR3 DNA: TGCGCCAGCAGGGATGGCGGTACGCAGTATTTT. Translating it yields CASRDGGTQYF.

The chain links TRBV7-2 to TRBJ1-2; no firm D call. Germline CDR1 reads SGHTA; CDR2 reads FQGNSA. Deletions cut 5 bases from V and 1 base from J, with 8 bases between. This CDR3 comprises 13 residues. The CDR3 DNA reads TGTGCCAGCAGCCCAACACTTAACTATGGCTACACCTTC. It is translated as CASSPTLNYGYTF.

This clonotype was detected only a few times. V usage is TRBV6-2 or TRBV6-3 and J usage is TRBJ2-7; 8 bases are a match to TRBD2. With 7 bases clipped from V and 5 bases from J, the junction kept 7 bases outside the gene matches. This CDR3 is 13 amino acids long. Germline lookup yields CDR1 MNHEY and CDR2 SVGEGT. CDR3 sequence reads: CASINGGAHEQYF. The CDR3 coding sequence is TGTGCCAGCATTAACGGGGGGGCCCACGAGCAGTACTTC.

This clonotype was counted ten times or more. The V call is TRBV6-5, the J call TRBJ2-2, with TRBD1 matching 9 bases. The CDR3 extends over 17 amino acids. Losses at the gene ends were 6 bases for V and 9 bases for J; bases not matched to a gene: 17. Per germline, CDR1 MNHEY and CDR2 SVGAGI. The CDR3 sequence is CASRTKPGQGEVWELFF. CDR3 in DNA: TGTGCCAGCAGAACAAAACCGGGACAGGGAGAGGTTTGGGAGCTGTTTTTT.

This clonotype has at least ten counts. The CDR3 DNA sequence: TGTGCCAGCAGCCAAGTGGGGGGGGACAGGTTCTCTGGGGCCAACGTCCTGACTTTC. Its translation: CASSQVGGDRFSGANVLTF. The chain has TRBV4-2 and TRBJ2-6; possibly TRBD1 for D (8 bases). The germline V gene encodes CDR1 LGHNA and CDR2 YNFKEQ. V lost 1 base and J 0 bases, leaving 16 bases between the germline ends. This CDR3 is 19 amino acids long.

This clonotype was seen more than once but under ten times. CDR3 DNA: TGTGCCAGCAGCCTTAGACAGAGCTACGAGCAGTACTTC. The encoded protein is CASSLRQSYEQYF. The chain carries TRBV5-5 and TRBJ2-7; the D gene is possibly TRBD1 (5 bases). Germline V gene sequence: CDR1 SGHKS, CDR2 YYEKEE (reference sequence). The CDR3 loop spans 13 amino acids. V was pared by 4 bases and J by 3 bases, with 11 bases between.

This clonotype was recorded many times. The chain combines TRBV7-6 with TRBJ2-7, with 8 bases lining up with TRBD2. This CDR3 region has 19 residues. Germline values: CDR1 SGHVS, CDR2 FNYEAQ. J was trimmed by 1 base and V by 2 bases; bases with no gene match: 16. The CDR3, as DNA: TGTGCCAGCAGCTTAACCCCGGGGGGGGTTATCCACAATTCCTACGAGCAGTACTTC. Amino acids: CASSLTPGGVIHNSYEQYF.

This clonotype was observed at least ten times. This sequence joins TRBV5-1 and TRBJ2-1; D unresolved. Germline loops: CDR1 SGHRS, CDR2 YFSETQ. CDR3 length: 16 amino acids. Trimming left V 1 base short and J 9 bases short, with 20 bases between. This chain's CDR3 is CASSLLETPISSEQFF. The CDR3, as DNA: TGCGCCAGCAGCTTGCTCGAGACCCCTATTTCAAGTGAGCAGTTCTTC. Combining the CDR3 with reference TRBV5-1 and TRBJ2-1 gives the whole variable domain KAGVTQTPRYLIKTRGQQVTLSCSPISGHRSVSWYQQTPGQGLQFLFEYFSETQRNKGNFPGRFSGRQFSNSRSEMNVSTLELGDSALYLCASSLLETPISSEQFFGPGTRLTVL.

J is TRBJ2-7 and V is TRBV7-2; 10 nucleotides line up with TRBD1. The CDR3 has 16 amino acids. In germline, CDR1 is SGHTA, CDR2 FQGNSA. V trimming: 1 base; J trimming: 6 bases; junction bases outside the gene matches: 9. The CDR3 region is CASSLVPGTGAGEQYF. The CDR3 coding sequence is TGTGCCAGCAGCTTAGTTCCCGGGACAGGGGCGGGCGAGCAGTACTTC. The full variable domain, completed using reference TRBV7-2 and TRBJ2-7, is GAGVSQSPSNKVTEKGKDVELRCDPISGHTALYWYRQSLGQGLEFLIYFQGNSAPDKSGLPSDRFSAERTGGSVSTLTIQRTQQEDSAVYLCASSLVPGTGAGEQYFGPGTRLTVT.

This clonotype was found many times. This chain joins TRBV29-1 and TRBJ2-1; unclear D gene. The germline CDR1 and CDR2 sequences are SQVTM and ANQGSEA. The CDR3 loop spans 15 amino acids. The V end lost 6 bases, the J end lost 5 bases, and 20 bases lay between the germline ends. DNA for the CDR3: TGCAGCGTCGACACCGGGCCACGCCTTAACAATGAGCAGTTCTTC. Its translation is CSVDTGPRLNNEQFF.

This clonotype was seen at least ten times. V gene TRBV27 combines with J gene TRBJ2-6, with no clear D. Trimming took 5 bases from V and 1 from J, leaving 12 bases between them. Looked up from germline, CDR1 is MNHEY and CDR2 is SMNVEV (reference sequence). This CDR3 is built from 16 residues. This CDR3 is CASSTLTASGANVLTF. The CDR3 coding sequence is TGTGCCAGCAGTACCTTGACGGCTTCTGGGGCCAACGTCCTGACTTTC.

This chain connects TRBV4-2 to TRBJ1-1; 9 nucleotides line up with TRBD1. The J segment lost 7 bases and the V segment lost 6 bases, leaving 9 bases of the junction unmatched. In germline, CDR1 is LGHNA, CDR2 YNFKEQ. This CDR3 is 14 amino acids long. CDR3 nucleotides: TGTGCCAGCAGGGATGGGACAGGGAGAAATGAAGCTTTCTTT. Translated: CASRDGTGRNEAFF.

This clonotype appeared many times. V and J are TRBV4-1 and TRBJ2-1; D is unresolved. The CDR3 is made up of 14 amino acids. Germline CDR1 and CDR2: MGHRA and YSYEKL. V was pared by 0 bases and J by 2 bases, with 5 bases between. CDR3 sequence reads: CASSQDRTYNEQFF. As DNA, the CDR3 is TGCGCCAGCAGCCAAGACCGGACCTACAATGAGCAGTTCTTC.

A few counts support this clonotype. J is TRBJ2-1 and V is TRBV5-4, with TRBD1 matching 7 bases. The CDR3 covers 14 residues. V dropped 4 bases and J dropped 1; count of bases not matched to a gene: 2. The germline CDR1 and CDR2 sequences are SGHNT and YYREEE (reference sequence). CDR3 DNA sequence: TGTGCCAGCAGCCCGGGACAGTCCTACAATGAGCAGTTCTTC. Its protein product is CASSPGQSYNEQFF.

On this clonotype: One junction end does not reproduce the germline sequence, and a read error may be involved. This chain connects TRBV7-7 to TRBJ2-1, with TRBD2 matching over 7 bases. The germline V gene encodes CDR1 SSHAT and CDR2 FNYEAQ (reference sequence). The CDR3 has 13 residues. This CDR3 reads CASSQTSLHEQFF. The CDR3 bases are TGTGCTAGCAGTCAGACTAGCCTCCATGAGCAGTTCTTC.

This clonotype was seen repeatedly, ten times or more. The V and J genes are TRBV14 and TRBJ2-1, with a weak D call TRBD2 (5 bases). Germline V gives CDR1 SGHDN, CDR2 FVKESK. Deletions cut 6 bases from V and 10 bases from J, with 16 bases between. The CDR3 runs to 13 residues. This CDR3 is CASSLMVEGEQFF. CDR3 nucleotides: TGTGCCAGCAGTCTTATGGTCGAGGGCGAGCAGTTCTTC.

This clonotype was recorded at least ten times. V usage is TRBV4-3 and J usage is TRBJ2-1; TRBD2 matches 11 bases. This CDR3 is built from 15 residues. Trimming removed 4 bases from V and 8 bases from J; junction bases left unmatched: 7. Per the germline V gene, CDR1 is LGHNA and CDR2 is YSLEER. The chain's CDR3 is CASSPSSGGTYEQFF. The DNA of the CDR3 is TGCGCCAGCAGCCCGTCTAGCGGGGGGACCTATGAGCAGTTCTTC.

This clonotype was counted a few times. This chain links TRBV5-4 with TRBJ2-1; 10 bases match TRBD2. The CDR3 runs to 15 residues. CDR1 is SGHNT, CDR2 YYREEE, per germline (reference sequence). Germline trimming cut 4 bases from V and 4 bases from J; bases unmatched to any gene: 5. CDR3 coding DNA: TGTGCCAGCAGCGCAAGCGGGGGGGTGTACAATGAGCAGTTCTTC. It is translated as CASSASGGVYNEQFF.

This clonotype was observed many times. This sequence joins TRBV27 and TRBJ2-6; TRBD1 or TRBD2 may be the D gene (6 bases each). Per the germline V gene, CDR1 is MNHEY and CDR2 is SMNVEV (reference sequence). V was shortened by 2 bases and J by 2 bases, with 10 bases between the two germline ends. The CDR3 consists of 16 residues. The CDR3 protein is CASSLTRGPGANVLTF. The CDR3 coding sequence is TGTGCCAGCAGTTTAACTCGGGGGCCTGGGGCCAACGTCCTGACTTTC.